This record covers a single T cell receptor (beta chain). The antigen is undetermined. Vbeta (60) and Jbeta (13) primers were used in the PCR. Profiling relied on immunoSEQ multiplex PCR, and the TCRdb table lists in-frame clones only, not all of them. The sample contains about 130,000 clones, roughly 70% of which appear only once. The CDR3 extends over 14 amino acids. This entry is derived from a study of cytomegalovirus exposure and HLA in healthy donors. Study results and caveats: An analysis that came later showed most CMV-associated TCR beta chains appearing HLA-restricted. TCR beta sequences reportedly predicted the HLA-A and HLA-B alleles of most subjects accurately.

V usage is TRBV21-1 and J usage is TRBJ1-5; the D call of TRBD1 is as the table states it, not checked on the DNA. TRBV21-1 counts as a pseudogene. Sample: PBMCs. This sequence was found in a man aged 40-49 years in good health and CMV-seropositive. The CDR3 bases are TGTGCCAGCAGCACGGACAGGGAAAATCAGCCCCAGCATTTT. Protein product: CASSTDRENQPQHF.